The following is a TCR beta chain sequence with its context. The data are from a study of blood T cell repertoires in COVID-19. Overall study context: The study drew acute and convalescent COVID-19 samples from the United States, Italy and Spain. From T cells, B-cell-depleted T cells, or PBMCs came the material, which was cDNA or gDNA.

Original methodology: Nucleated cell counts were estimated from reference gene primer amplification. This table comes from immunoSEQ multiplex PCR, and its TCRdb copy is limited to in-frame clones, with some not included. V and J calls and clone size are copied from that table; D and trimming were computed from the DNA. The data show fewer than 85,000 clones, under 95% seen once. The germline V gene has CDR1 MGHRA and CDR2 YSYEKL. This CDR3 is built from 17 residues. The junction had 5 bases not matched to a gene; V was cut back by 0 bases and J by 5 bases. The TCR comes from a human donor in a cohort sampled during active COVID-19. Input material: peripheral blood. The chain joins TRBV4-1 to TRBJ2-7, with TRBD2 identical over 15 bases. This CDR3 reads CASSQDGTSGGRDEQYF. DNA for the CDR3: TGCGCCAGCAGCCAAGACGGGACTAGCGGGGGGCGGGACGAGCAGTACTTC.